Listed below are T cell receptor beta chains from one sample, sequenced in a study of T-cell reconstitution after alpha-beta-depleted transplantation in children. Using its own MiXCR run on the PCR reads, TCRdb lists one record per CDR3 protein. The sample consists of around 380,000 distinct CDR3 sequences, 11% of them appearing once. The sequenced sample was PBMCs from the stem cell graft donor, obtained from the stem cell graft. The receptors stem from a human donor who donated a stem cell graft to a child with acute myeloid leukemia. CDR3s include the opening cysteine and the closing phenylalanine or tryptophan. Each record gives: D gene, clone size, V gene, J gene, CDR3 DNA, CDR3 protein. D genes are given only for firm matches. Clone size is shown for a subset of rows, as once, few, many or a class of expanded clone.

.	.	TRBV27	TRBJ2-1	TGTGCCAGCAGTTTATCGGGCGGGCAGGGGGGATACGAGCAGTTCTTC	CASSLSGGQGGYEQFF
.	few	TRBV7-2	TRBJ2-5	TGTGCCAGCAGCTTCGGGATGTGGGAGACCCAGTACTTC	CASSFGMWETQYF
.	.	TRBV9	TRBJ2-5	TGTGCCAGCAGCGACAGCGGCTCCGAGGGAGAGACCCAGTACTTC	CASSDSGSEGETQYF
TRBD2	few	TRBV28	TRBJ2-1	TGTGCCAGCAGTTTTGGGACTAGCGGGAGAAATGAGCAGTTCTTC	CASSFGTSGRNEQFF
TRBD2	.	TRBV24-1	TRBJ2-3	TGTGCCACCAGTCGAGGACTAGCGGAGACCACAGATACGCAGTATTTT	CATSRGLAETTDTQYF
.	few	TRBV5-1	TRBJ2-3	TGCGCCAGCAGCTTCCCTAGCAGTAGCACAGATACGCAGTATTTT	CASSFPSSSTDTQYF
TRBD2	few	TRBV20-1	TRBJ2-5	TGCAGTGCTACAACTAGCGTACAGACCCAGTACTTC	CSATTSVQTQYF
TRBD2	.	TRBV10-3	TRBJ2-1	TGTGCCATCAGTGAGTCTAGCGGGAGGTTCCCCTCGAATGAGCAGTTCTTC	CAISESSGRFPSNEQFF
TRBD2	many	TRBV7-2	TRBJ2-1	TGTGCCAGCAGCCCGACTAGCGGGTACGGCGATGAGCAGTTCTTC	CASSPTSGYGDEQFF
.	many	TRBV6-2/TRBV6-3	TRBJ2-7	TGTGCCAGCAGTCACGCCCGGGGGAGTTCCGAGCAGTACTTC	CASSHARGSSEQYF
.	.	TRBV29-1	TRBJ1-6	TGCAGCGTTGCGGCCGACGGGTATAATTCACCCCTCCACTTT	CSVAADGYNSPLHF
TRBD2	few	TRBV7-3	TRBJ2-1	TGTGCCAGCAGCTTAAAGCTAGCGGGTTACAATGAGCAGTTCTTC	CASSLKLAGYNEQFF
.	many	TRBV4-2	TRBJ2-1	TGTGCCAGCAGCCAAGAAGTTTACACCGACAATGAGCAGTTCTTC	CASSQEVYTDNEQFF
.	.	TRBV18	TRBJ2-7	TGTGCCAGCTCACCACTGGAGGGGGGCTCCTACGAGCAGTACTTC	CASSPLEGGSYEQYF
TRBD1	.	TRBV29-1	TRBJ2-7	TGCAGCGTTGGGGACAGTACCTACGAGCAGTACTTC	CSVGDSTYEQYF
TRBD1	.	TRBV4-1	TRBJ1-5	TGCGCCAGCAGCCAGACCGGGACAGGGTATCAGCCCCAGCATTTT	CASSQTGTGYQPQHF
.	few	TRBV6-2/TRBV6-3	TRBJ2-3	TGTGCCAGCAGTTACGACAGGGTTGGGACTCTTCTGGTCACGCAGTATTTT	CASSYDRVGTLLVTQYF
.	.	TRBV19	TRBJ1-5	TGTGCCAGTACGGAGGTGAAGGGGTGGGATCAGCCCCAGCATTTT	CASTEVKGWDQPQHF
.	.	TRBV12-3/TRBV12-4	TRBJ1-1	TGTGCCAGCAGAAAGGGGTCCACTGAAGCTTTCTTT	CASRKGSTEAFF
.	few	TRBV9	TRBJ2-1	TGTGCCAGCAGCGTAGGTGGGTCGGGAGTTTACAATGAGCAGTTCTTC	CASSVGGSGVYNEQFF
.	few	TRBV6-1	TRBJ2-7	TGTGCCAGCAGCCGGACGGCGGGGTCAACCTACGAGCAGTACTTC	CASSRTAGSTYEQYF
.	many	TRBV4-1	TRBJ2-7	TGCGCCAGCAAAAAGGGAGAGCAAGACGAGCAGTACTTC	CASKKGEQDEQYF
TRBD2	.	TRBV20-1	TRBJ2-1	TGCAGTGCTAGAGATTGGAGTAGCGGGAGAAGTCGCAATGAGCAGTTCTTC	CSARDWSSGRSRNEQFF
TRBD2	.	TRBV20-1	TRBJ2-5	TGCAGTGCTGTCTCGGGGACTAGCCAAGAGACCCAGTACTTC	CSAVSGTSQETQYF
.	many	TRBV20-1	TRBJ2-3	TGCAGTGCTAGAGTGGGAGATACGCAGTATTTT	CSARVGDTQYF
TRBD1	.	TRBV20-1	TRBJ1-2	TGCAGTGCAGCATCGACAGGGGGTGGAGGCTACACCTTC	CSAASTGGGGYTF
.	.	TRBV20-1	TRBJ1-6	TGCAGTGCTAGAGAGATACAGAGCTCCTATAATTCACCCCTCCACTTT	CSAREIQSSYNSPLHF
.	many	TRBV4-3	TRBJ2-7	TGCGCCAGCAGCCCCGCGGTGGGAGCCGGTTACGAGCAGTACTTC	CASSPAVGAGYEQYF
TRBD1	few	TRBV4-1	TRBJ2-4	TGCGCCAGCAGCCAGGGGACAGGGGTTTCCAAAAACATTCAGTACTTC	CASSQGTGVSKNIQYF
TRBD2	.	TRBV5-1	TRBJ2-4	TGCGCCAGCAGCTTGGCCTTATCGCGGGAGGGCGCCCCCAAAAACAGTCAGTACTTC	CASSLALSREGAPKNSQYF
TRBD1	few	TRBV15	TRBJ2-7	TGTGCCACCAGCAGAGGGACAGGAGCCTACGAGCAGTACTTC	CATSRGTGAYEQYF
.	many	TRBV5-1	TRBJ2-1	TGCGCCAGCAGCCCGCGGGCCTCCTACAATGAGCAGTTCTTC	CASSPRASYNEQFF
.	medium-sized	TRBV7-6	TRBJ2-1	TGTGCCAGCAGCTTCACGAATGAGCAGTTCTTC	CASSFTNEQFF
TRBD2	.	TRBV9	TRBJ2-3	TGTGCCAGCAGCGTAGAGCGGGGGGGCCGTCGTTGGACTAGCACAGATACGCAGTATTTT	CASSVERGGRRWTSTDTQYF
TRBD2	.	TRBV29-1	TRBJ2-2	TGCAGCGTTGAAGGGCTAGCGGGATCTACCGGGGAGCTGTTTTTT	CSVEGLAGSTGELFF
.	few	TRBV12-3/TRBV12-4	TRBJ1-2	TGTGCCAGCAGTTTTGACGAGGATAACTATGGCTACACCTTC	CASSFDEDNYGYTF
TRBD2	many	TRBV7-2	TRBJ2-3	TGTGCCAGCAGTGGTAGCGGGCCCCCAGATACGCAGTATTTT	CASSGSGPPDTQYF
.	.	TRBV3-1	TRBJ1-4	TGTGCCAGCAGCCAAGATCTGGGCAGGGGAAGGGAAAAACTGTTTTTT	CASSQDLGRGREKLFF
.	few	TRBV20-1	TRBJ1-5	TGCAGTGCTATCGGACAGAGCAATCAGCCCCAGCATTTT	CSAIGQSNQPQHF
.	few	TRBV20-1	TRBJ2-1	TGCAGTGCTAGTCGGGGATCTAGATACAATGAGCAGTTCTTC	CSASRGSRYNEQFF
.	few	TRBV14	TRBJ2-3	TGTGCCAGCAGCCAAGATGTTCAAGCTAGCACAGATACGCAGTATTTT	CASSQDVQASTDTQYF
TRBD2	.	TRBV4-1	TRBJ2-1	TGCGCCAGCAGCCAAGGGTGGGGGACTAGCGGCTACAATGAGCAGTTCTTC	CASSQGWGTSGYNEQFF
.	.	TRBV20-1	TRBJ2-7	TGCAGTGCTCCGTTCAGGGGCCAAAGCTCCTACGAGCAGTACTTT	CSAPFRGQSSYEQYF
.	.	TRBV6-1	TRBJ1-1	TGTGCCAGTCAAGAAAACACTGAAGCTTTCTTT	CASQENTEAFF
TRBD2	.	TRBV5-1	TRBJ2-2	TGCGCCAGCAGCCCCCCAGCGGGGGTTAACACCGGGGAGCTGTTTTTT	CASSPPAGVNTGELFF
.	few	TRBV20-1	TRBJ1-1	TGCAGTGCCCAGCCCGCAGGGCTGAACACTGAAGCTTTCTTT	CSAQPAGLNTEAFF
.	.	TRBV12-5	TRBJ2-7	TGTGTTAGTGGACTCCGGACTACTGCCTACGAGCAGTACTTC	CVSGLRTTAYEQYF
TRBD1	.	TRBV7-9	TRBJ1-1	TGTGCCAGCAGCTTGTCGGGACAGAGGAACACTGAAGCTTTCTTT	CASSLSGQRNTEAFF
.	few	TRBV6-1	TRBJ1-4	TGTGCCAGCAGTGAATCCCCGGCAGGGGAAACAACTAATGAAAAACTGTTTTTT	CASSESPAGETTNEKLFF
TRBD1	.	TRBV19	TRBJ1-5	TGTGCCAGTAGTATTGGGACAGCACCGGGTCAGCCCCAGCATTTT	CASSIGTAPGQPQHF
.	.	TRBV3-1	TRBJ1-5	TGTGCCACCTCCAAAGGTTCAGGGAGGGTCAATCAGCCCCAGCATTTT	CATSKGSGRVNQPQHF
TRBD2	few	TRBV4-2	TRBJ2-1	TGTGCCAGCAGCCAAGGGGGGCGGGAGGATTTCGATGAGCAGTTCTTC	CASSQGGREDFDEQFF